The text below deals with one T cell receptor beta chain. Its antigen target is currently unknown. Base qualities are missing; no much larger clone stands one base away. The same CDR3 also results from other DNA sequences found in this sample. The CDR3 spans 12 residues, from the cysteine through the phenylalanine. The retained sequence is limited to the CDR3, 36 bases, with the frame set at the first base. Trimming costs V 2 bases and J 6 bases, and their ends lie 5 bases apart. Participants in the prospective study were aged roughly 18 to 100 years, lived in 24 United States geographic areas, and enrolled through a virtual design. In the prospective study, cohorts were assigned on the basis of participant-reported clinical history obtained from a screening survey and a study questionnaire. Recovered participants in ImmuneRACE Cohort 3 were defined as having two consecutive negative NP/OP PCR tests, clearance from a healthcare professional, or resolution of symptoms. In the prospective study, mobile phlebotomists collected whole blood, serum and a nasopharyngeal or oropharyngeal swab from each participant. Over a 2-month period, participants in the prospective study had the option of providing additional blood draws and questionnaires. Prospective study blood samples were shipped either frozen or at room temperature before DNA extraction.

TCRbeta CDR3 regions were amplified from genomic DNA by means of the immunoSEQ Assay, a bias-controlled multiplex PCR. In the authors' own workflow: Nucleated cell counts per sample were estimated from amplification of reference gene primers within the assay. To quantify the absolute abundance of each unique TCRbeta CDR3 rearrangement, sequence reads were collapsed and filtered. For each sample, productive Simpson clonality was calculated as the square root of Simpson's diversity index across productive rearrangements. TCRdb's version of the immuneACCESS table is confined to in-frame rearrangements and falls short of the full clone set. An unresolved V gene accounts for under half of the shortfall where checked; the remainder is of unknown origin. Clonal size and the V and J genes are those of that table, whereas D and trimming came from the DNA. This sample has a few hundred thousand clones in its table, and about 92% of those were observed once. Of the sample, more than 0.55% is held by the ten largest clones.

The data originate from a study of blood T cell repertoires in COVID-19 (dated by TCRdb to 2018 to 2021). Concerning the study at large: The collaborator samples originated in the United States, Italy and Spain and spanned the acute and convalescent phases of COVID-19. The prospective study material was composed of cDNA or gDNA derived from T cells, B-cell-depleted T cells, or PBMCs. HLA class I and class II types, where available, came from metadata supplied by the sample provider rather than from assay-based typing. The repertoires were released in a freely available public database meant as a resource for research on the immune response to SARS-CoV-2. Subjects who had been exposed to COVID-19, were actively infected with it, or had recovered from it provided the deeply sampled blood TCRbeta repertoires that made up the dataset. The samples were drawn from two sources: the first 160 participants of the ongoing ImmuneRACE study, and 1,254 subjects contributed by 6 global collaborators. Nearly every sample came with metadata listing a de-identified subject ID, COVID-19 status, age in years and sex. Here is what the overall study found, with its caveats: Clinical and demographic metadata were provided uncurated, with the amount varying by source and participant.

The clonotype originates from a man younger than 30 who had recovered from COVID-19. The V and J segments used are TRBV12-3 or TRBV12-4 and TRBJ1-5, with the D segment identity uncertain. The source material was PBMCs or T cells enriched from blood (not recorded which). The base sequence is TGTGCCAGCAGTTTACGAGGTCAGCCCCAGCATTTT. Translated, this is CASSLRGQPQHF.